This T cell receptor (beta chain) was obtained from a study of T cell clusters in autoimmune cytopenias. Whole-study findings and limits: TRB repertoire shifts in secondary cytopenia and chronic lymphocytic leukemia mostly reflected lymphoma, not autoimmunity.

TRB was amplified from roughly 250 ng of peripheral blood genomic DNA per sample. With respect to this clonotype: What it binds is unknown.

The CDR3 contains 12 residues. Germline CDR1 reads MGHDK; CDR2 reads SYGVNS. Multiplex touch-down PCR amplified TRB using TRB-A and TRB-B pools in one tube. TCRdb reprocessed the multiplex PCR reads and reports one entry per CDR3 protein, with no DNA. The sample totals more than 9,500 distinct CDR3 sequences. The same data also went into a second study, on T cell repertoires in aging, cancer and after chemotherapy.

The chain joins TRBV25-1 to TRBJ1-1; TCRdb designates TRBD1, a call that cannot be tested without DNA. This clonotype originated in a human donor in good health. The material sequenced was peripheral blood. The CDR3 is CASRMGQLEAFF.